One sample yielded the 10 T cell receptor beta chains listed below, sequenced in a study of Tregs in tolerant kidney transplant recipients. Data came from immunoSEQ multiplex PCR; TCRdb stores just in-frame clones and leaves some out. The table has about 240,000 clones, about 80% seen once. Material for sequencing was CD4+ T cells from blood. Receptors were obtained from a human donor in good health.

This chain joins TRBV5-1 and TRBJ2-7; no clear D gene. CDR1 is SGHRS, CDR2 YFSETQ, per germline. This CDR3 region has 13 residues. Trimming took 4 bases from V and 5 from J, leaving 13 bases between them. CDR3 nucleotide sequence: TGCGCCAGCAGCAGATGGTTGGGGAACGAGCAGTACTTC. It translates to CASSRWLGNEQYF.

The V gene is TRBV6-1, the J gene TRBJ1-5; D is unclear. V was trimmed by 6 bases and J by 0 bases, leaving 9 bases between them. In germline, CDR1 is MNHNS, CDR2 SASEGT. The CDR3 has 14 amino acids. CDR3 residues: CASRRTTSNQPQHF. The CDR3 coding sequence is TGTGCCAGCAGACGGACGACTAGCAATCAGCCCCAGCATTTT.

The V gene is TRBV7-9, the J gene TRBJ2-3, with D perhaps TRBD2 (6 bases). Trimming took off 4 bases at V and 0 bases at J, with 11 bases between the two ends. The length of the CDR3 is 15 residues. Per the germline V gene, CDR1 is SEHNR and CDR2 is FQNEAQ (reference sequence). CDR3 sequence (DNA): TGTGCCAGCAGCTGGTGGGCGGGGAGCACAGATACGCAGTATTTT. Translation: CASSWWAGSTDTQYF.

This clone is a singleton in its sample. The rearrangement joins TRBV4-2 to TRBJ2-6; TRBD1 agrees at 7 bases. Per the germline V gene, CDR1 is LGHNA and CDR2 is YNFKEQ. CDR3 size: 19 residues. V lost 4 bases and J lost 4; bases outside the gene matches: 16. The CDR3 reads CASSPRVPTGEWGANVLTF. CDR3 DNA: TGTGCCAGCAGCCCACGTGTCCCAACAGGGGAATGGGGGGCCAACGTCCTGACTTTC.

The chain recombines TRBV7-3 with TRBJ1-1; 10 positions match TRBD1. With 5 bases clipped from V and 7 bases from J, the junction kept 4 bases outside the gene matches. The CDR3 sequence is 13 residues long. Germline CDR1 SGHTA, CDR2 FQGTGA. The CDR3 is CASSIRDRGEAFF. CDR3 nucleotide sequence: TGTGCCAGCAGCATCCGGGACAGGGGTGAAGCTTTCTTT.

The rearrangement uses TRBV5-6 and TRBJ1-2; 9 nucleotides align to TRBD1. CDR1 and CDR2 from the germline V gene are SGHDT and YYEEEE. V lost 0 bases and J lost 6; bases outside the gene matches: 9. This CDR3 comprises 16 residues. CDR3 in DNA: TGTGCCAGCAGCTTGGGGGACAGGGTATTAAGAGATGGCTACACCTTC. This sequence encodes CASSLGDRVLRDGYTF.

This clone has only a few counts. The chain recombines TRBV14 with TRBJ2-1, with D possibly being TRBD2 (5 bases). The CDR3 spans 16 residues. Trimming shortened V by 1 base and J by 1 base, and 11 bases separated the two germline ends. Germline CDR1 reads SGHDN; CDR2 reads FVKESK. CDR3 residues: CASSQGLANSYNEQFF. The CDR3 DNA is TGTGCCAGCAGCCAAGGCCTAGCAAATTCCTACAATGAGCAGTTCTTC.

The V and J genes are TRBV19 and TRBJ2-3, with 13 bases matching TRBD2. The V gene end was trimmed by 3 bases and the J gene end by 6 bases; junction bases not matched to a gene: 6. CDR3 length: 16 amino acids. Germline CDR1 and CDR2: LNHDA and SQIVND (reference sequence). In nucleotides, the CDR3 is TGTGCCAGTAGTATGGGACTAGCGGGACTCGCTGATACGCAGTATTTT. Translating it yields CASSMGLAGLADTQYF. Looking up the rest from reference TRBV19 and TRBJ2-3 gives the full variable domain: DGGITQSPKYLFRKEGQNVTLSCEQNLNHDAMYWYRQDPGQGLRLIYYSQIVNDFQKGDIAEGYSVSREKKESFPLTVTSAQKNPTAFYLCASSMGLAGLADTQYFGPGTRLTVL.

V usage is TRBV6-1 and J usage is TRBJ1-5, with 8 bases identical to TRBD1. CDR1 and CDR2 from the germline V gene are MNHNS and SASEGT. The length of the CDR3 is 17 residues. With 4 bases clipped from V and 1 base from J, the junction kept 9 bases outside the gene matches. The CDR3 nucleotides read TGTGCCAGCAGTGTCTGGGGACAGGAACTAAGCAATCAGCCCCAGCATTTT. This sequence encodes CASSVWGQELSNQPQHF.

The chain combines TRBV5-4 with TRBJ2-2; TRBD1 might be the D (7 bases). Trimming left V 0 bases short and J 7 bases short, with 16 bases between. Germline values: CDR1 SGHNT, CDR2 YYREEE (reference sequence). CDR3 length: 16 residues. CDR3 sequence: CASSLAGRGDNGELFF. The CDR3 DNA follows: TGTGCCAGCAGCTTGGCTGGCAGGGGGGATAACGGGGAGCTGTTTTTT.